The count of the clone carrying this TCR beta chain is one. The sample is drawn from a study of technical replicates of blood from a few donors. Libraries were prepared by immunoSEQ multiplex PCR; TCRdb keeps only in-frame clonotypes and omits some of them. The sample lists about 70,000 clones, roughly 92% occurring once. This CDR3 region has 15 residues. With 7 bases removed from V and 7 bases from J, the gap between germline ends came to 20 bases. Germline V gene sequence: CDR1 LNHDA, CDR2 SQIVND (reference sequence). The source is a human donor in good health. This chain uses TRBV19 with TRBJ1-5; a possible D gene is TRBD1 (5 bases). Input material: T cells isolated from PBMCs. Here the CDR3 reads CASKSGTNLGQPQHF. CDR3 in DNA: TGTGCCAGTAAAAGCGGGACGAATCTAGGGCAGCCCCAGCATTTT.